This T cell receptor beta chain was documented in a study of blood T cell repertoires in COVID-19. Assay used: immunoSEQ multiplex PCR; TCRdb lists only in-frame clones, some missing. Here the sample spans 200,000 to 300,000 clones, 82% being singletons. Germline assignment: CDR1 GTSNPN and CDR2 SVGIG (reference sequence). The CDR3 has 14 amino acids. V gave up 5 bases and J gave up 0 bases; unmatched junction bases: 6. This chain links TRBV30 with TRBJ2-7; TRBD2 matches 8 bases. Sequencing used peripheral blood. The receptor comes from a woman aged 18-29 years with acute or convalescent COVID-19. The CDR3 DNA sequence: TGTGCCTGGTCAATAGCGGGGAGCTCCTACGAGCAGTACTTC. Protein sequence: CAWSIAGSSYEQYF.